These 28 T cell receptor beta chains were all obtained from the same sample, sequenced in a study of blood T cell repertoires in COVID-19. Produced via immunoSEQ multiplex PCR; TCRdb's table is partial and in-frame only. The sample records 200,000 to 250,000 clones, 84% being singletons. Source material: PBMCs or T cells enriched from blood (not recorded which). These receptors came from a woman between 40 and 50 years old who had recovered from COVID-19.

The chain combines TRBV12-3 or TRBV12-4 with TRBJ1-1, with D uncertain. This CDR3 has 13 amino acids. Trimming cost V 3 bases and J 3 bases, with 8 bases left between them. DNA for the CDR3: TGTGCCAGCAGTTTTAGTACCGACACTGAAGCTTTCTTT. Protein product: CASSFSTDTEAFF.

This chain links TRBV23-1 with TRBJ2-1, with 7 positions matching TRBD2. TRBV23-1 is recorded as an ORF, its role being uncertain. The CDR3 sequence is 16 residues long. V gave up 3 bases and J gave up 4 bases; unmatched junction bases: 9. The CDR3 region is CASSHGGLAVYNEQFF. CDR3 bases: TGCGCCAGCAGTCACGGCGGGCTAGCGGTTTACAATGAGCAGTTCTTC.

The chain joins TRBV7-2 to TRBJ2-5, with a tentative D call TRBD1 (6 bases). CDR1 is SGHTA, CDR2 FQGNSA, per germline. This CDR3 contains 15 residues. Trimming removed 1 base from V and 1 base from J, with 10 bases in between. CDR3 sequence: CASSLDRDTQETQYF. The CDR3 DNA follows: TGTGCCAGCAGCTTAGACCGGGACACCCAAGAGACCCAGTACTTC.

J is TRBJ1-1 and V is TRBV14; a weak D match, TRBD1 (6 bases). Deletions cut 2 bases from V and 12 bases from J, with 16 bases between. The CDR3 totals 13 residues. The germline V gene has CDR1 SGHDN and CDR2 FVKESK. CDR3 sequence: CASSQWGLMWTFF. Written as DNA, the CDR3 is TGTGCCAGCAGCCAATGGGGGCTTATGTGGACTTTCTTT.

V is TRBV19 and J is TRBJ2-3, with D unresolved. CDR1 LNHDA and CDR2 SQIVND come from the germline V gene (reference sequence). V gave up 5 bases and J gave up 1 base, with 4 bases separating them. The CDR3 spans 12 residues. The CDR3 DNA reads TGTGCCAGTAGTGGGCGCACAGATACGCAGTATTTT. Its protein is CASSGRTDTQYF. The full variable domain, completed using reference TRBV19 and TRBJ2-3, is DGGITQSPKYLFRKEGQNVTLSCEQNLNHDAMYWYRQDPGQGLRLIYYSQIVNDFQKGDIAEGYSVSREKKESFPLTVTSAQKNPTAFYLCASSGRTDTQYFGPGTRLTVL.

The rearrangement joins TRBV28 to TRBJ2-3, with 9 bases aligning to TRBD2. The CDR3 runs to 17 residues. Germline V CDR1 and CDR2: MDHEN, SYDVKM. J lost 5 bases, V lost 3 bases, and 12 bases had no gene match. CDR3 sequence: CASSLWASGKERDTQYF. CDR3 coding DNA: TGTGCCAGCAGTTTGTGGGCTAGCGGGAAGGAGAGAGATACGCAGTATTTT. Full variable domain (remainder filled in from reference TRBV28 and TRBJ2-3): DVKVTQSSRYLVKRTGEKVFLECVQDMDHENMFWYRQDPGLGLRLIYFSYDVKMKEKGDIPEGYSVSREKKERFSLILESASTNQTSMYLCASSLWASGKERDTQYFGPGTRLTVL.

The chain carries TRBV14 and TRBJ2-3; D call uncertain. V gave up 1 base and J gave up 5 bases, with 16 bases separating them. The CDR3 length is 16 residues. Per germline, CDR1 SGHDN and CDR2 FVKESK. CDR3 protein: CASSQVSTKDRDTQYF. As DNA, the CDR3 is TGTGCCAGCAGCCAAGTGTCCACCAAAGATAGAGATACGCAGTATTTT. The entire variable domain, with the rest obtained from reference TRBV14 and TRBJ2-3, is as follows: EAGVTQFPSHSVIEKGQTVTLRCDPISGHDNLYWYRRVMGKEIKFLLHFVKESKQDESGMPNNRFLAERTGGTYSTLKVQPAELEDSGVYFCASSQVSTKDRDTQYFGPGTRLTVL.

This chain links TRBV28 with TRBJ1-2; a weak D match, TRBD1 (6 bases). The V gene lost 8 bases and the J gene lost 13 bases, with 23 bases spanning the gap. CDR1 is MDHEN, CDR2 SYDVKM, per germline. CDR3 length: 13 amino acids. CDR3 sequence reads: CASGNPRGTNGTF. CDR3 sequence (DNA): TGTGCCAGCGGAAACCCAAGGGGGACGAATGGCACCTTC.

This chain uses TRBV4-3 with TRBJ1-4, with 8 bases that match TRBD1. The CDR3 loop spans 18 amino acids. The germline gives CDR1 LGHNA, CDR2 YSLEER. Losses at the gene ends were 0 bases for V and 4 bases for J; bases not matched to a gene: 10. CDR3 amino acids: CASSQEDQGAFINEKLFF. The CDR3 nucleotides read TGCGCCAGCAGCCAAGAGGACCAGGGGGCTTTTATTAATGAAAAACTGTTTTTT.

The V and J genes are TRBV7-8 and TRBJ1-5; the D is unclear. This CDR3 has 14 residues. The V gene's germline CDR1 is SGHVS and CDR2 FQNEAQ. V lost 1 base to trimming and J lost 2 bases, with 6 bases between them. The CDR3 DNA sequence: TGTGCCAGCAGCTTAGTGAGGGGCAATCAGCCCCAGCATTTT. Translated, it gives CASSLVRGNQPQHF.

The chain uses TRBV28 and TRBJ1-4; tentatively, D is TRBD1 (5 bases). Trimming cost V 1 base and J 3 bases, with 12 bases left between them. Germline CDR1 is MDHEN and CDR2 is SYDVKM. The CDR3 loop spans 16 amino acids. CDR3 nucleotides: TGTGCCAGCAGTTTATCTAGTGCAGGGTCTAATGAAAAACTGTTTTTT. Translating gives CASSLSSAGSNEKLFF.

This rearrangement joins TRBV6-1 to TRBJ2-7, with TRBD2 identical over 12 bases. The CDR3 is 15 residues long. The V gene's germline CDR1 is MNHNS and CDR2 SASEGT. Unmatched junction bases numbered 5, after V lost 3 bases and J lost 5 bases. In nucleotides, the CDR3 is TGTGCCAGCAGTGATTGGACTAGCGGGACGAACGAGCAGTACTTC. The encoded protein is CASSDWTSGTNEQYF.

The chain employs TRBV5-1 and TRBJ2-2, with TRBD2 as a possible D gene (6 bases). The CDR3 totals 18 residues. Germline V gene sequence: CDR1 SGHRS, CDR2 YFSETQ. The V gene lost 1 base and the J gene lost 6 bases, with 22 bases spanning the gap. CDR3 in DNA: TGCGCCAGCAGCTTGAACAGCCCATACGCGGGATGGTCCGGGGAGCTGTTTTTT. It yields the protein CASSLNSPYAGWSGELFF.

This clone was seen only once. This chain uses TRBV4-2 with TRBJ2-3; D may be TRBD2 (6 bases). The length of the CDR3 is 18 residues. The V gene's germline CDR1 is LGHNA and CDR2 YNFKEQ. The germline V and J ends were trimmed by 0 bases and 6 bases, with 22 bases remaining between them. DNA for the CDR3: TGTGCCAGCAGCCAAGACCCTTCAGGAGGGTGGGCGGGCGATACGCAGTATTTT. The encoded protein is CASSQDPSGGWAGDTQYF.

Only one count was recorded for this clone. The rearrangement uses TRBV2 and TRBJ2-5; tentatively, D is TRBD2 (6 bases). The V gene's germline CDR1 is SNHLY and CDR2 FYNNEI. V was pared by 5 bases and J by 5 bases, with 12 bases between. This CDR3 is 13 amino acids long. This CDR3 reads CASSSEGRETQYF. CDR3 bases: TGTGCCAGCAGTTCGGAGGGCCGGGAGACCCAGTACTTC.

This chain links TRBV28 with TRBJ1-6; TRBD1 matches 8 bases. Germline V gene sequence: CDR1 MDHEN, CDR2 SYDVKM. The V and J ends lost 3 bases and 1 base, in that order; junction bases with no gene match: 8. The CDR3 covers 18 residues. The CDR3 DNA reads TGTGCCAGCAGTTTCAGGACAGGGATTGGGTCCTATAATTCACCCCTCCACTTT. Protein sequence: CASSFRTGIGSYNSPLHF.

This clone was found once. The chain recombines TRBV7-9 with TRBJ1-1; D is perhaps TRBD1 (6 bases). With 5 bases removed from V and 11 bases from J, the gap between germline ends came to 15 bases. Per germline, CDR1 SEHNR and CDR2 FQNEAQ (reference sequence). The CDR3 has 12 amino acids. The CDR3 region has the DNA TGTGCCAGCAGCCCCGGACAGACACAGGCTTTCTTT. Its translation is CASSPGQTQAFF.

The chain has TRBV7-2 and TRBJ2-7; D uncertain. This CDR3 region has 13 residues. Germline V lookup: CDR1 SGHTA, CDR2 FQGNSA. V gave up 1 base and J gave up 3 bases, with 7 bases separating them. The CDR3 DNA reads as TGTGCCAGCAGCTTAGGTCACAGCTACGAGCAGTACTTC. Its translation: CASSLGHSYEQYF.

The chain employs TRBV6-5 and TRBJ2-2; the match to TRBD1 covers 7 bases. Germline CDR1 and CDR2: MNHEY and SVGAGI. The CDR3 covers 14 residues. The V segment lost 7 bases and the J segment 5 bases; nucleotides outside the gene matches: 7. The CDR3 sequence: CASKEGAETGELFF. The CDR3 coding sequence is TGTGCCAGCAAAGAGGGGGCGGAAACCGGGGAGCTGTTTTTT.

This rearrangement joins TRBV6-2 or TRBV6-3 to TRBJ1-1, with a possible D match to TRBD1 (6 bases). CDR1 is MNHEY, CDR2 SVGEGT, per germline. V lost 6 bases and J lost 5, with 16 bases in between. This CDR3 contains 14 residues. The CDR3 coding sequence is TGTGCCAGCAGCCGCGGCTACAGGGATACTGAAGCTTTCTTT. Translation: CASSRGYRDTEAFF.

This clone was counted only a few times. The chain employs TRBV6-5 and TRBJ2-7, with a possible D match to TRBD2 (6 bases). V lost 5 bases to trimming and J lost 2 bases, with 10 bases between them. Germline values: CDR1 MNHEY, CDR2 SVGAGI. This CDR3 is 13 amino acids long. The CDR3 protein is CASSTSPPYEQYF. The CDR3 nucleotides are TGTGCCAGCAGTACTAGCCCGCCCTACGAGCAGTACTTC.

The J gene is TRBJ1-2, the V gene TRBV19, with unresolved D. CDR3 length: 14 residues. V was trimmed by 8 bases and J by 2 bases, leaving 15 bases between them. Per germline, CDR1 LNHDA and CDR2 SQIVND (reference sequence). CDR3 protein: CASVPTRSNYGYTF. CDR3 nucleotides: TGTGCCAGTGTCCCGACCAGGTCAAACTATGGCTACACCTTC.

The rearrangement joins TRBV5-5 to TRBJ2-5; 7 bases map to TRBD1. Germline V CDR1 and CDR2: SGHKS, YYEKEE (reference sequence). The junction had 2 bases not matched to a gene; V was cut back by 2 bases and J by 1 base. The CDR3 runs 14 residues. The CDR3 DNA sequence: TGTGCCAGCAGCTTCCGGGACAGCCAAGAGACCCAGTACTTC. It yields the protein CASSFRDSQETQYF.

In nucleotides, the CDR3 is TGCAGCGTTTTCGGGACAGCCTATGGCTACACCTTC. This sequence encodes CSVFGTAYGYTF. The rearrangement joins TRBV29-1 to TRBJ1-2; 7 nucleotides line up with TRBD1. Per the germline V gene, CDR1 is SQVTM and CDR2 is ANQGSEA. Trimming cost V 5 bases and J 4 bases; bases outside gene matches: 4. This CDR3 comprises 12 residues.

The rearrangement joins TRBV5-1 to TRBJ1-2; D possibly corresponds to TRBD1 (6 bases). Germline values: CDR1 SGHRS, CDR2 YFSETQ. Trimming pared 1 base from V and 5 bases from J, leaving 15 bases between. The CDR3 has 15 residues. Here the CDR3 DNA reads TGCGCCAGCAGCTTGCCGGATATAAGGGGGTATGGCTACACCTTC. Protein sequence: CASSLPDIRGYGYTF.

V and J are TRBV28 and TRBJ1-1; TRBD1 agrees at 7 bases. This CDR3 is built from 14 residues. Germline V gives CDR1 MDHEN, CDR2 SYDVKM. After removal of 4 bases from V and 7 bases from J, the junction contained 9 bases not matched to a gene. CDR3 sequence reads: CASSSRQGASEAFF. CDR3 sequence (DNA): TGTGCCAGCAGTTCAAGACAGGGAGCGAGTGAAGCTTTCTTT.

This clone showed up many times. The chain has TRBV19 and TRBJ1-5; 11 bases line up with TRBD1. V was pared by 7 bases and J by 6 bases, with 11 bases of the junction left unmatched. The CDR3 loop spans 16 amino acids. Germline CDR1 LNHDA, CDR2 SQIVND (reference sequence). The CDR3 here is CASTSGTGGMIQPQHF. The CDR3 DNA reads as TGTGCCAGTACCTCCGGGACAGGGGGTATGATTCAGCCCCAGCATTTT.

Only one count was recorded for this clone. The DNA of the CDR3 is TGTGCCAGCAGCCCAACTCGACGGCGGGAGGGCAGGAATGAGCAGTTCTTC. Translation: CASSPTRRREGRNEQFF. This rearrangement joins TRBV7-2 to TRBJ2-1; 9 bases fit TRBD2. The trim removed 5 bases at V and 7 bases at J, leaving 15 bases unmatched. The CDR3 has 17 amino acids. In germline, CDR1 is SGHTA, CDR2 FQGNSA. The complete variable domain, with remaining parts taken from reference TRBV7-2 and TRBJ2-1, reads GAGVSQSPSNKVTEKGKDVELRCDPISGHTALYWYRQSLGQGLEFLIYFQGNSAPDKSGLPSDRFSAERTGGSVSTLTIQRTQQEDSAVYLCASSPTRRREGRNEQFFGPGTRLTVL.